This is a list of T cell receptor beta chains from one sample in a study of blood T cell repertoires in COVID-19. Assay: immunoSEQ multiplex PCR; the TCRdb copy retains only in-frame clones and omits some. Altogether 190,000 or so clones are present, roughly 89% being singletons, with the ten largest covering approximately 6.7%. Sequencing used peripheral blood. All receptors come from a man aged 35-49 years with acute or convalescent COVID-19. Both conserved end residues are part of each CDR3. Each record gives: D gene, clone size, J gene, V gene, CDR3 protein, CDR3 DNA. D genes are given only for firm matches. Clone size is stated in some rows and not others, as once, few, many or a class when expanded.

d_gene: TRBD1; abundance: .; j_gene: TRBJ1-4; v_gene: TRBV5-1; CDR3aa: CASSFDRENEKLFF; CDR3nt: TGCGCCAGCAGCTTTGACAGGGAGAATGAAAAACTGTTTTTT
d_gene: .; abundance: .; j_gene: TRBJ2-1; v_gene: TRBV19; CDR3aa: CASSIGRGYNEQFF; CDR3nt: TGTGCCAGTAGTATAGGCCGGGGCTACAATGAGCAGTTCTTC
d_gene: TRBD1; abundance: once; j_gene: TRBJ2-7; v_gene: TRBV5-5; CDR3aa: CASSLAAADRGYEQYF; CDR3nt: TGTGCCAGCAGCTTGGCCGCAGCGGACAGGGGCTACGAGCAGTACTTC
d_gene: TRBD1; abundance: .; j_gene: TRBJ2-5; v_gene: TRBV11-3; CDR3aa: CASSLQGAETQYF; CDR3nt: TGTGCCAGCAGCCTACAGGGGGCTGAGACCCAGTACTTC
d_gene: .; abundance: .; j_gene: TRBJ2-5; v_gene: TRBV7-9; CDR3aa: CASSLRLARETQYF; CDR3nt: TGTGCCAGCAGCTTAAGGCTAGCTAGAGAGACCCAGTACTTC
d_gene: .; abundance: once; j_gene: TRBJ2-3; v_gene: TRBV6-2/TRBV6-3; CDR3aa: CASSYGRGDTQYF; CDR3nt: TGTGCCAGCAGTTACGGAAGGGGAGATACGCAGTATTTT
d_gene: .; abundance: once; j_gene: TRBJ2-7; v_gene: TRBV27; CDR3aa: CASGGVDYEQYF; CDR3nt: TGTGCCAGCGGCGGCGTAGACTACGAGCAGTACTTC
d_gene: TRBD1; abundance: once; j_gene: TRBJ1-2; v_gene: TRBV5-6; CDR3aa: CASSDSTGEYYGYTF; CDR3nt: TGTGCCAGCAGCGACTCGACAGGGGAGTACTATGGCTACACCTTC
d_gene: .; abundance: .; j_gene: TRBJ1-2; v_gene: TRBV19; CDR3aa: CASSMVSGEPNYGYTF; CDR3nt: TGTGCCAGTAGTATGGTATCAGGGGAACCTAACTATGGCTACACCTTC
d_gene: .; abundance: .; j_gene: TRBJ1-6; v_gene: TRBV2; CDR3aa: CASSATPREVPLHF; CDR3nt: TGTGCCAGCAGTGCAACGCCCCGCGAAGTTCCCCTCCACTTT
d_gene: TRBD2; abundance: .; j_gene: TRBJ2-1; v_gene: TRBV18; CDR3aa: CASSRSGGVGEQFF; CDR3nt: TGTGCCAGCTCACGTAGCGGGGGGGTTGGTGAGCAGTTCTTC
d_gene: .; abundance: .; j_gene: TRBJ2-5; v_gene: TRBV5-1; CDR3aa: CASTVTGSQETQYF; CDR3nt: TGCGCCAGCACCGTTACGGGGTCGCAAGAGACCCAGTACTTC